What follows describes a single T cell receptor beta chain. No antigen is known for it. This sample was included in a study of identical twins. Study-level points and caveats: Less excess twin sharing appeared in beta out-of-frame sequences.

TCRdb passed the 5' RACE reads through MiXCR, listing each CDR3 protein once. The data show fewer than 250,000 distinct CDR3 sequences, with around 10% seen just once and just over 5% held by the top ten. This CDR3 contains 16 residues. After removal of 4 bases from V and 0 bases from J, the junction contained 9 bases not matched to a gene. The TCR was taken from a woman aged 18-29 years in good health. This rearrangement joins TRBV12-3 or TRBV12-4 to TRBJ2-7; TRBD1 aligns across 7 bases. The specimen was memory (CD45RO+) T cells sorted from blood. DNA of the CDR3: TGTGCCAGCAGTTCCAATTACAGGGGATCCTCCTACGAGCAGTACTTC. Translated, it gives CASSSNYRGSSYEQYF.